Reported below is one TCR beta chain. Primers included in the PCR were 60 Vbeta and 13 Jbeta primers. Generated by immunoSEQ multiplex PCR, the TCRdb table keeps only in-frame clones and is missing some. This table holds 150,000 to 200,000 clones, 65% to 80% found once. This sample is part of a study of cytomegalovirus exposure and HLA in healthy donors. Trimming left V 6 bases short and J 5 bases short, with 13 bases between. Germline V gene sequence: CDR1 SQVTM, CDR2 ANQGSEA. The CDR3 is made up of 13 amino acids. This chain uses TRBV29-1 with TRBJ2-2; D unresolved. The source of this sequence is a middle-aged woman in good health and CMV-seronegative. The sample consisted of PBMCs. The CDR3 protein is CSVVETSTGELFF. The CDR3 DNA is TGCAGCGTCGTCGAGACATCTACCGGGGAGCTGTTTTTT.